Each of the 27 T cell receptor beta chains below was sequenced from the same sample in a study of T cell responses to AZD1222 COVID-19 vaccine. Profiling relied on immunoSEQ multiplex PCR, and the TCRdb table lists in-frame clones only, not all of them. The profile shows around 80,000 clones, approximately 85% of them singletons. This sample comprised peripheral blood, obtained 28 days after the second AZD1222 dose. The receptors were gathered from an adult who received the AZD1222 COVID-19 vaccine.

The genes are TRBV10-3 and TRBJ2-1; D possibly matches TRBD1 or TRBD2 (6 bases each). The germline gives CDR1 ENHRY, CDR2 SYGVKD. V was cut by 7 bases and J by 6 bases, with 13 bases left in between. This CDR3 is built from 13 residues. The CDR3 loop is CAITEGGINEQFF. The CDR3 coding sequence is TGTGCCATCACCGAGGGGGGTATCAATGAGCAGTTCTTC.

This clone was counted ten times or more. V usage is TRBV27 and J usage is TRBJ1-1; D call uncertain. V was clipped by 5 bases and J by 6 bases, with 16 bases between them. Germline V gives CDR1 MNHEY, CDR2 SMNVEV (reference sequence). The CDR3 is made up of 14 amino acids. In nucleotides, the CDR3 is TGTGCCAGCAGTCCCAACCTCTCTCGACCTGAAGCTTTCTTT. Encoded protein: CASSPNLSRPEAFF.

The chain uses TRBV6-5 and TRBJ2-5; D is possibly TRBD2 (5 bases). Germline V CDR1 and CDR2: MNHEY, SVGAGI. V was pared by 6 bases and J by 4 bases, with 9 bases between. The CDR3 runs 12 residues. CDR3 sequence reads: CASRGVVETQYF. CDR3 sequence (DNA): TGTGCCAGCAGGGGAGTAGTAGAGACCCAGTACTTC.

The chain has TRBV7-8 and TRBJ1-4; possibly TRBD1 for D (5 bases). The CDR3 sequence is 15 residues long. Per germline, CDR1 SGHVS and CDR2 FQNEAQ. V lost 2 bases to trimming and J lost 3 bases, with 10 bases between them. CDR3 nucleotides: TGTGCCAGCAGCTTAAGCGACAGTTCTAATGAAAAACTGTTTTTT. This translates into CASSLSDSSNEKLFF.

V usage is TRBV6-4 and J usage is TRBJ2-2; D not certain. The ends were cut back, 3 bases at V and 6 bases at J, with 5 bases in the middle. Germline V lookup: CDR1 MRHNA, CDR2 SNTAGT. The CDR3 contains 12 residues. CDR3 in amino acids: CASSEQPGELFF. In DNA form, the CDR3 reads TGTGCCAGCAGTGAACAGCCCGGGGAGCTGTTTTTT.

The V and J genes are TRBV6-6 and TRBJ2-5; D may be TRBD1 or TRBD2 (5 bases each). Trimming took 2 bases from V and 2 from J, leaving 9 bases between them. Germline values: CDR1 MNHNY, CDR2 SVGAGI (reference sequence). The CDR3 has 14 amino acids. The CDR3 loop reads CASSYGGLQETQYF. The DNA of the CDR3 is TGTGCCAGCAGTTACGGGGGATTACAAGAGACCCAGTACTTC.

CDR3: CASSPGTGRLNLGVYTIYF. In DNA, the CDR3 is TGTGCCAGCAGCCCCGGGACAGGTCGACTTAACCTTGGCGTATACACCATATATTTT. V and J are TRBV11-2 and TRBJ1-3, with 8 bases lining up with TRBD1. The CDR3 loop spans 19 amino acids. The V and J ends lost 5 bases and 8 bases, in that order; junction bases with no gene match: 23. Per the germline V gene, CDR1 is SGHAT and CDR2 is FQNNGV.

The V and J genes are TRBV6-1 and TRBJ1-5, with D hard to call. V was shortened by 3 bases and J by 4 bases, with 7 bases between the two germline ends. This CDR3 has 13 residues. Germline CDR1 is MNHNS and CDR2 is SASEGT. DNA for the CDR3: TGTGCCAGCAGTGATTTGGGAAATCAGCCCCAGCATTTT. Translation gives CASSDLGNQPQHF.

The rearrangement links TRBV13 to TRBJ2-3; D gene ambiguous. The CDR3 loop spans 12 amino acids. Trimming shortened V by 3 bases and J by 4 bases, and 5 bases separated the two germline ends. Germline CDR1 is PRHDT and CDR2 is FYEKMQ (reference sequence). CDR3 in amino acids: CASSLGSDTQYF. The CDR3 bases are TGTGCCAGCAGCTTGGGTTCAGATACGCAGTATTTT.

The count of this clone is one. The chain links TRBV28 to TRBJ1-1, with D perhaps matching TRBD1 (5 bases). CDR3 length: 13 residues. V dropped 7 bases and J dropped 6 bases, with 15 bases sitting between them. CDR1 MDHEN and CDR2 SYDVKM come from the germline V gene. For the CDR3, the DNA is TGTGCCAGCATCCCGGGGGGGATCTCTGAAGCTTTCTTT. This translates into CASIPGGISEAFF.

The gene calls are TRBV5-1 and TRBJ1-4, with 7 bases matching TRBD1. Looked up from germline, CDR1 is SGHRS and CDR2 is YFSETQ. The CDR3 spans 16 residues. V shed 1 base and J 0 bases; nucleotides not matched to a gene: 3. The CDR3 bases are TGCGCCAGCAGCTTGACAGGGGAAACAACTAATGAAAAACTGTTTTTT. Translation: CASSLTGETTNEKLFF.

This chain connects TRBV18 to TRBJ1-1; TRBD1 matches 7 bases. This CDR3 comprises 17 residues. Germline CDR1 is KGHSH and CDR2 is LQKENI. Trimming removed 4 bases from V and 5 bases from J; junction bases left unmatched: 16. CDR3 loop: CASSRVQGFLGGTEAFF. DNA of the CDR3: TGTGCCAGCTCACGGGTACAGGGGTTCTTGGGGGGGACTGAAGCTTTCTTT. The full variable domain, its missing parts supplied by reference TRBV18 and TRBJ1-1, is NAGVMQNPRHLVRRRGQEARLRCSPMKGHSHVYWYRQLPEEGLKFMVYLQKENIIDESGMPKERFSAEFPKEGPSILRIQQVVRGDSAAYFCASSRVQGFLGGTEAFFGQGTRLTVV.

The rearrangement links TRBV28 to TRBJ1-4; D is uncertain. V lost 3 bases to trimming and J lost 6 bases, with 2 bases between them. This CDR3 is 11 amino acids long. Germline V gene data show CDR1 as MDHEN and CDR2 as SYDVKM. The CDR3 DNA follows: TGTGCCAGCAGTTTTGATGAAAAACTGTTTTTT. Translated, it gives CASSFDEKLFF.

The chain recombines TRBV27 with TRBJ1-5; D is undetermined. Germline V gene sequence: CDR1 MNHEY, CDR2 SMNVEV (reference sequence). V shed 7 bases and J shed 7 bases, with 5 bases lying between them. This CDR3 is built from 10 residues. This chain's CDR3 is CASTRQPQHF. The CDR3 bases are TGTGCCAGCACGAGACAGCCCCAGCATTTT.

There are a few counts of this clone. CDR3 DNA sequence: TGTGCCAGCAGAAGACGGGGGCTGAACTATGGCTACACCTTC. This encodes CASRRRGLNYGYTF. The gene calls are TRBV6-5 and TRBJ1-2, with a weak D call TRBD1 (6 bases). The CDR3 has 14 amino acids. V dropped 6 bases and J dropped 2 bases, with 13 bases sitting between them. CDR1 is MNHEY and CDR2 is SVGAGI in the germline V gene.

V gene TRBV7-9 combines with J gene TRBJ1-6; the D gene is possibly TRBD1 (5 bases). V lost 6 bases and J 14 bases, leaving 14 bases between the germline ends. The CDR3 spans 12 residues. The germline V gene has CDR1 SEHNR and CDR2 FQNEAQ (reference sequence). As DNA, the CDR3 is TGTGCCAGCAGTTCGAGTTCAGGGTCCCTCCACTTT. It yields the protein CASSSSSGSLHF.

The chain combines TRBV27 with TRBJ1-1; no clear D. CDR1 is MNHEY and CDR2 is SMNVEV in the germline V gene (reference sequence). This CDR3 spans 14 amino acids. Trimming stripped 5 bases from V and 0 bases from J, with 10 bases between. CDR3 amino acids: CASSNIGVNTEAFF. The DNA for the CDR3 is TGTGCCAGCAGTAATATCGGGGTGAACACTGAAGCTTTCTTT.

The chain combines TRBV7-2 with TRBJ2-3, with D hard to call. The germline V gene encodes CDR1 SGHTA and CDR2 FQGNSA. The CDR3 is 14 residues long. The V end lost 0 bases, the J end lost 1 base, and 5 bases lay between the germline ends. The CDR3 protein is CASSLAIGTDTQYF. CDR3 nucleotide sequence: TGTGCCAGCAGCTTAGCGATTGGCACAGATACGCAGTATTTT.

The chain uses TRBV13 and TRBJ1-2, with TRBD1 matching 9 bases. CDR3 length: 14 amino acids. Germline assignment: CDR1 PRHDT and CDR2 FYEKMQ (reference sequence). After removal of 5 bases from V and 7 bases from J, the junction contained 8 bases not matched to a gene. The CDR3 sequence is CASSLDRGNFGYTF. For the CDR3, the DNA is TGTGCCAGCAGCCTGGACAGGGGTAATTTTGGCTACACCTTC.

This clone was observed once. The chain recombines TRBV15 with TRBJ2-3, with D unclear. This CDR3 spans 11 amino acids. The germline V and J ends were trimmed by 3 bases and 2 bases, with 0 bases remaining between them. Germline loops: CDR1 LNHNV, CDR2 YYDKDF (reference sequence). The CDR3 coding sequence is TGTGCCACCAGCAGCACAGATACGCAGTATTTT. Encoded protein: CATSSTDTQYF.

The chain joins TRBV3-1 (or the pseudogene TRBV3-2) to TRBJ2-2, with D possibly matching TRBD1 (6 bases). The CDR3 extends over 15 amino acids. Trimming stripped 1 base from V and 6 bases from J, with 12 bases between. Germline V gene data show CDR1 as LGHDT and CDR2 as YNNKEL (reference sequence). The CDR3 loop is CASSQVTGLSGELFF. The CDR3 nucleotides are TGTGCCAGCAGCCAAGTTACAGGGTTGTCCGGGGAGCTGTTTTTT.

The chain is built from TRBV5-1 and TRBJ2-1, with a tentative D call TRBD2 (6 bases). Germline CDR1 and CDR2: SGHRS and YFSETQ. The CDR3 extends over 13 amino acids. V was shortened by 8 bases and J by 2 bases, with 11 bases between the two germline ends. The CDR3 DNA sequence: TGCGCCAGTTCTCGGGGGACCTACAATGAGCAGTTCTTC. This codes for CASSRGTYNEQFF.

The chain couples TRBV7-9 to TRBJ2-5; 12 bases match TRBD2. The CDR3 has 15 residues. Germline loops: CDR1 SEHNR, CDR2 FQNEAQ (reference sequence). The junction had 7 bases not matched to a gene; V was cut back by 7 bases and J by 4 bases. The CDR3 reads CASTPSGGVGETQYF. CDR3 sequence (DNA): TGTGCCAGCACCCCTAGCGGGGGGGTTGGAGAGACCCAGTACTTC.

This chain connects TRBV2 to TRBJ2-1; 7 nucleotides match TRBD2. Unmatched junction bases numbered 4, after V lost 6 bases and J lost 5 bases. The germline gives CDR1 SNHLY, CDR2 FYNNEI. The CDR3 loop spans 13 amino acids. The CDR3: CASSLGLNNEQFF. CDR3 nucleotides: TGTGCCAGCAGCCTGGGACTAAACAATGAGCAGTTCTTC.

The chain has TRBV7-8 and TRBJ2-5; D not certain. V lost 0 bases and J 2 bases, leaving 7 bases between the germline ends. Germline-derived CDR1 and CDR2 are SGHVS and FQNEAQ. The CDR3 is 14 amino acids. The CDR3 DNA follows: TGTGCCAGCAGCTTAGCACTCCCGCAAGAGACCCAGTACTTC. Its translation: CASSLALPQETQYF.

The chain is built from TRBV5-1 and TRBJ1-6, with a tentative D call TRBD1 (5 bases). Trimming pared 4 bases from V and 14 bases from J, leaving 13 bases between. Germline-derived CDR1 and CDR2 are SGHRS and YFSETQ. This CDR3 spans 12 amino acids. CDR3 sequence (DNA): TGCGCCAGCAGCGAGGAGGGGCTATCCCTCCACTTT. Translated, it gives CASSEEGLSLHF.

The V call is TRBV11-3, the J call TRBJ2-3; no definite D call. This CDR3 region has 12 residues. Germline CDR1 is SGHNT and CDR2 is YENEEA. Trimming left V 1 base short and J 4 bases short, with 3 bases between. As DNA, the CDR3 is TGTGCCAGCAGCTTAGTAGCAGATACGCAGTATTTT. Protein: CASSLVADTQYF.